The 13 T cell receptor beta chains below were found in one sample sequenced in a study of blood T cell repertoires in COVID-19. Some clones are missing from TCRdb's copy, which holds only in-frame ones; the method was immunoSEQ multiplex PCR. Here the sample spans about 280,000 clones, 80% to 90% being singletons. Sequenced: PBMCs or T cells enriched from blood (not recorded which). The receptors shown here come from a woman in her 30s with acute COVID-19.

This clone was picked up one time. The chain combines TRBV9 with TRBJ2-2, with 9 bases fitting TRBD1. V was pared by 2 bases and J by 4 bases, with 6 bases of the junction left unmatched. This CDR3 is built from 16 residues. Germline CDR1 reads SGDLS; CDR2 reads YYNGEE. In nucleotides, the CDR3 is TGTGCCAGCAGCGTCCACAGGGGGCCGGTCACCGGGGAGCTGTTTTTT. This codes for CASSVHRGPVTGELFF.

CDR3 DNA sequence: TGTGCCAGCCGGACAGGCAATTCACCCCTCCACTTT. Amino acid sequence: CASRTGNSPLHF. The chain uses TRBV27 and TRBJ1-6; TRBD1 agrees at 7 bases. The germline gives CDR1 MNHEY, CDR2 SMNVEV (reference sequence). The CDR3 has 12 residues. Trimming removed 8 bases from V and 7 bases from J; junction bases left unmatched: 2.

V and J are TRBV5-5 and TRBJ2-2; 7 bases are shared with TRBD2. The V gene end was trimmed by 4 bases and the J gene end by 0 bases; junction bases not matched to a gene: 6. CDR3 length equals 16 residues. Germline V gene sequence: CDR1 SGHKS, CDR2 YYEKEE (reference sequence). In nucleotides, the CDR3 is TGTGCCAGCAGCCTAAGACTAGCACCGAACACCGGGGAGCTGTTTTTT. It encodes CASSLRLAPNTGELFF.

This sequence joins TRBV24-1 and TRBJ1-5; D gene ambiguous. This CDR3 is built from 13 residues. Germline V gene lookup returns CDR1 KGHDR and CDR2 SFDVKD. V was shortened by 1 base and J by 6 bases, with 6 bases between the two germline ends. The CDR3: CATSDFGVQPQHF. The CDR3, as DNA: TGTGCCACCAGTGATTTTGGAGTTCAGCCCCAGCATTTT.

The rearrangement joins TRBV7-6 to TRBJ2-7; possibly TRBD2 for D (5 bases). Between the trimmed V and J ends, which lost 5 bases and 6 bases, there was a span of 17 bases. The length of the CDR3 is 14 residues. Germline V gives CDR1 SGHVS, CDR2 FNYEAQ. CDR3: CASSPGLSPGEQYF. CDR3 DNA: TGTGCCAGCAGCCCTGGACTTTCACCGGGCGAGCAGTACTTC.

This chain connects TRBV30 to TRBJ2-3, with TRBD1 matching over 8 bases. Per the germline V gene, CDR1 is GTSNPN and CDR2 is SVGIG (reference sequence). There are 14 residues in the CDR3. The ends lost 4 bases at V and 1 base at J; junction bases unmatched: 4. CDR3 in DNA: TGTGCCTGGACAGGGGGCTTAGGCACAGATACGCAGTATTTT. It translates to CAWTGGLGTDTQYF.

The J gene is TRBJ1-5, the V gene TRBV19, with a weak D call TRBD1 (6 bases). This CDR3 is 14 amino acids long. Per the germline V gene, CDR1 is LNHDA and CDR2 is SQIVND (reference sequence). The ends were cut back, 4 bases at V and 0 bases at J, with 7 bases in the middle. The DNA for the CDR3 is TGTGCCAGTAGTAGACAGGTTAGCAATCAGCCCCAGCATTTT. It translates to CASSRQVSNQPQHF.

The chain joins TRBV5-8 to TRBJ2-7, with 9 positions matching TRBD2. Per germline, CDR1 SGHTS and CDR2 YDEGEE. The CDR3 covers 18 residues. The trim removed 0 bases at V and 3 bases at J, leaving 13 bases unmatched. Written as DNA, the CDR3 is TGTGCCAGCAGCTTGGAACGGGAACGCGGGAGGGCTTACTACGAGCAGTACTTC. Its translation: CASSLERERGRAYYEQYF.

The chain combines TRBV29-1 with TRBJ2-3; 8 nucleotides line up with TRBD2. J gave up 0 bases and V 6 bases, and 8 bases lay outside the gene matches. CDR1 is SQVTM, CDR2 ANQGSEA, per germline. The CDR3 runs 15 residues. In DNA form, the CDR3 reads TGCAGCGTCCGACGGGAGCGGGAGAGCACAGATACGCAGTATTTT. Its protein is CSVRRERESTDTQYF.

The V call is TRBV29-1, the J call TRBJ2-3; 11 nucleotides line up with TRBD2. The germline gives CDR1 SQVTM, CDR2 ANQGSEA. The CDR3 contains 17 residues. Trimming took 2 bases from V and 2 from J; bases not matched to a gene: 9. CDR3 DNA: TGCAGCGTTGAAATTGGGGCTAGCGGGAGGTCCACAGATACGCAGTATTTT. Translation: CSVEIGASGRSTDTQYF.

CDR3 nucleotides: TGCGCCAGCAGCAACGGGACTACTACAGATACGCAGTATTTT. Protein sequence: CASSNGTTTDTQYF. The J gene is TRBJ2-3, the V gene TRBV5-1, with 7 bases aligning to TRBD2. The CDR3 runs 14 residues. Trimming removed 4 bases from V and 3 bases from J; junction bases left unmatched: 5. CDR1 is SGHRS, CDR2 YFSETQ, per germline. Full variable domain (rest looked up from reference TRBV5-1 and TRBJ2-3): KAGVTQTPRYLIKTRGQQVTLSCSPISGHRSVSWYQQTPGQGLQFLFEYFSETQRNKGNFPGRFSGRQFSNSRSEMNVSTLELGDSALYLCASSNGTTTDTQYFGPGTRLTVL.

The chain is built from TRBV18 and TRBJ2-7, with 10 bases identical to TRBD2. V dropped 4 bases and J dropped 4; count of bases not matched to a gene: 13. The CDR3 extends over 17 amino acids. Per germline, CDR1 KGHSH and CDR2 LQKENI. The CDR3 protein is CASSLSVASGSMYEQYF. The CDR3 nucleotides are TGTGCCAGCTCACTATCGGTGGCTAGCGGGAGTATGTACGAGCAGTACTTC.

The V and J genes are TRBV7-3 and TRBJ1-3; D ambiguous. CDR1 is SGHTA, CDR2 FQGTGA, per germline. V was shortened by 4 bases and J by 1 base, with 8 bases between the two germline ends. CDR3 length: 14 amino acids. The CDR3 coding sequence is TGTGCCAGCAGCTCCGGACTATCTGGAAACACCATATATTTT. It codes for CASSSGLSGNTIYF.